The rows below give T cell receptor beta chains drawn from one sample of a study of T cell repertoires in cytomegalovirus infection. TCRdb processed the reads anew with MiXCR; each CDR3 protein has one entry. The sample records 650,000 to 850,000 distinct CDR3 sequences, almost 30% being singletons. These receptors' targets are unknown. The starting material was cultured CD8+ T cells from PBMCs, obtained from culture after CMV antigen stimulation. The receptor set was obtained from a human donor in good health (CMV status not recorded). Some clones in this sample may be carry-over from other donors' samples. The CDR3 runs from the conserved cysteine through the conserved F or W. Fields, in order: V gene, D gene, CDR3 protein. A D gene is named only where the DNA matches it firmly.

TRBV4-2,-,CASSQEPMTAHYGYTF
TRBV7-6,-,CASSPGSWSSYEQYF
TRBV28,TRBD1,CASRLLKDRSDSPLHF
TRBV4-1,TRBD1,CASSHRTGEDTGELFF
TRBV7-9,-,CASSSTSIERTNEQFF
TRBV5-5,-,CASSFRAAHSNQPQHF
TRBV12-5,-,CASGLGREDEKLFF
TRBV6-1,TRBD1,CASRLTGMGYNEQFF
TRBV20-1,TRBD2,CSARVPGGANEQFF
TRBV4-3,-,CASSQEVGTLNQPQHF
TRBV28,TRBD2,CASRPLLASGGEADTQYF
TRBV12-3/TRBV12-4,-,CASSLYREETQYF
TRBV5-5,-,CASSFGDPGYTF
TRBV12-5,-,CASGLVGAYYDSPLHF
TRBV9,TRBD1,CASSEGTGEYHNEQFF
TRBV20-1,TRBD1,CSARDWDREEGYTF
TRBV20-1,-,CSARDPTVNTEAFF
TRBV9,-,CASSVAYSKTEAFF
TRBV4-1,-,CASSQAGGFTEAFF
TRBV7-9,-,CASSLVIARETQYF
TRBV6-5,TRBD1,CASATGGRQPQHF
TRBV10-3,-,CAIKMDFTGELFF
TRBV7-9,TRBD1,CASSPRTGEDTGELFF
TRBV28,-,CASSQENSAYNEQFF
TRBV3-1,-,CASSQEGGGADTQYF
TRBV9,-,CASSTGDNQPQHF
TRBV6-1,TRBD1,CASSGRTGWGTDTQYF
TRBV7-8,-,CASSRFRAADSNQPQHF
TRBV12-3/TRBV12-4,-,CASSLEREGNTIYF
TRBV5-4,-,CASSPISGANVLTF
TRBV7-6,TRBD1,CASSSGQGVWTEAFF
TRBV19,-,CASSLKRQIYGYTF
TRBV6-6,-,CASSHLPGSNQPQHF
TRBV7-9,TRBD1,CASSFRRRGQNYGYTF
TRBV19,TRBD1,CASSIDGGTGFTEAFF
TRBV6-6,-,CASSYDTPLHF
TRBV7-6,-,CASSLVGGKSYNEQFF
TRBV6-5,TRBD1,CASFRAGGKNYGYTF
TRBV7-9,TRBD1,CASSPWTGEAKETQYF
TRBV6-6,TRBD2,CASSYPPGGSDNTQYF
TRBV4-1,TRBD2,CASSQELIAGRDTQYF
TRBV12-3/TRBV12-4,TRBD1,CASSFSTGGLEGYTF